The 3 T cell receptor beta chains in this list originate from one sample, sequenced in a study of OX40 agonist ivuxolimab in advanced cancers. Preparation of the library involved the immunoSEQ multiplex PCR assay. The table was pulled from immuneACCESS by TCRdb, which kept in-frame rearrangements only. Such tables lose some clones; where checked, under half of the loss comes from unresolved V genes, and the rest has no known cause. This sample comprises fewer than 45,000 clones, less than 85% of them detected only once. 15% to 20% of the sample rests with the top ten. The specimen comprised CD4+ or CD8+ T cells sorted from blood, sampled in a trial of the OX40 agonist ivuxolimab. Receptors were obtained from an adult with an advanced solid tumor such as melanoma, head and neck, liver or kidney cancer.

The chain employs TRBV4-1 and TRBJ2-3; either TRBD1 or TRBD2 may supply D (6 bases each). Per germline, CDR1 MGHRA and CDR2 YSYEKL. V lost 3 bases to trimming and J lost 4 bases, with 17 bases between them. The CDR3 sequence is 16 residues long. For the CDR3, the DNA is TGCGCCAGCAGCCACCGGACCGGGGGCAGCCCAGATACGCAGTATTTT. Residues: CASSHRTGGSPDTQYF.

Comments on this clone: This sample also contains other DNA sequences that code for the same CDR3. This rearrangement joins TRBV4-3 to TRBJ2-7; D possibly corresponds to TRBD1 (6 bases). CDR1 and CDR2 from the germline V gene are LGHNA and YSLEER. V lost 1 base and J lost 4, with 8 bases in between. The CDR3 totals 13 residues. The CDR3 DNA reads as TGCGCCAGCAGCCAAGGAGGGGGATACGAGCAGTACTTC. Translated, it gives CASSQGGGYEQYF.

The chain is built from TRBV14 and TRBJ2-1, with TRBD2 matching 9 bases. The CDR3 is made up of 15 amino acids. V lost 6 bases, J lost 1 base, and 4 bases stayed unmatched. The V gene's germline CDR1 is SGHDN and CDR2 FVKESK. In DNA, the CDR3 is TGTGCCAGCAGGGATACTAGCGGGTCCTACAATGAGCAGTTCTTC. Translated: CASRDTSGSYNEQFF. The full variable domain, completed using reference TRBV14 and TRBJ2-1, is EAGVTQFPSHSVIEKGQTVTLRCDPISGHDNLYWYRRVMGKEIKFLLHFVKESKQDESGMPNNRFLAERTGGTYSTLKVQPAELEDSGVYFCASRDTSGSYNEQFFGPGTRLTVL.